This T cell receptor (beta chain) was captured in a study of T cell clonotyping in hematopoietic cell transplantation. The germline CDR1 and CDR2 sequences are SNHLY and FYNNEI. The CDR3 sequence is 12 residues long. With 10 bases clipped from V and 2 bases from J, the junction kept 5 bases outside the gene matches. As to this clone: Its specificity is not known.

Study conclusions and caveats: Recipient TCR diversity dropped after transplant; expanded clonotypes rose from day 30 to 180.

The method was immunoSEQ multiplex PCR; TCRdb's version includes in-frame clones alone and lacks a portion of them. The sample holds a few thousand clones, roughly 19% seen once. The receptor comes from a male patient aged 18 to 29 who had an allogeneic stem cell transplant, so the T cells may come from the graft donor. Some clones in this sample may be carry-over from other donors' samples. The V call is TRBV2, the J call TRBJ2-7; 7 bases agree with TRBD2. The specimen was PBMCs, collected 180 days after allogeneic stem cell transplant. The CDR3 loop reads CAILAEPYEQYF. The CDR3 bases are TGTGCCATCCTAGCGGAGCCCTACGAGCAGTACTTC.